Listed below are T cell receptor beta chains from one sample, sequenced in a study of tumor-infiltrating lymphocytes in primary liver carcinoma. TCRdb recomputed calls from the multiplex PCR reads with MiXCR, one row per CDR3 protein. The table records 99,000 or so distinct CDR3 sequences, roughly 80% of them present only once. Material: liver tumor tissue from sampling region 3. The receptors stem from a man in his forties with primary liver carcinoma and hepatitis B virus infection. Both conserved end residues are part of each CDR3. Each record gives: CDR3 protein, CDR3 DNA, D gene, V gene, clone size, J gene. The D gene is left open where the match is weak. Expanded clones are given a class, and other clones once, few, many or no size at all.

CDR3: CAISIMNTEAFF
DNA: TGTGCCATCAGTATCATGAACACTGAAGCTTTCTTT
D: -
V: TRBV6-1
size: -
J: TRBJ1-1

CDR3: CARSQDWTTGGEQFF
DNA: TGTGCCAGAAGCCAAGATTGGACTACCGGCGGCGAGCAATTCTTC
D: -
V: TRBV4-2
size: -
J: TRBJ2-1

CDR3: CGSNLGGSNQPQHF
DNA: TGTGGCAGCAACTTAGGCGGTAGCAATCAGCCCCAGCATTTT
D: -
V: TRBV13
size: -
J: TRBJ1-5

CDR3: CASSEAWESQPQHF
DNA: TGCGCCAGCAGTGAAGCGTGGGAGAGCCAGCCCCAGCATTTT
D: -
V: TRBV2
size: -
J: TRBJ1-5

CDR3: CASSGGVGTQYF
DNA: TGTGCCAGCTCCGGGGGAGTCGGTACGCAGTATTTT
D: -
V: TRBV6-5
size: once
J: TRBJ2-3

CDR3: CASSEVTGDEQFF
DNA: TGTGCCAGCAGTGAAGTGACAGGGGATGAGCAATTCTTC
D: TRBD1
V: TRBV6-1
size: -
J: TRBJ2-1

CDR3: CSVQEAGTQYF
DNA: TGCAGCGTTCAGGAGGCCGGGACCCAGTACTTC
D: -
V: TRBV29-1
size: -
J: TRBJ2-5

CDR3: CAGTQTGSYEQYF
DNA: TGTGCCGGCACCCAGACAGGTTCATACGAGCAGTACTTC
D: -
V: TRBV6-1
size: -
J: TRBJ2-7

CDR3: CASTSWGGRNHQHQHF
DNA: TGTGCCAGCACCTCGTGGGGGGGACGGAACCACCAGCACCAGCATTTT
D: -
V: TRBV6-1
size: -
J: TRBJ1-5

CDR3: CASNPSQDSPLHF
DNA: TGTGCAAGCAATCCCTCTCAGGATTCACCCCTCCACTTT
D: -
V: TRBV28
size: -
J: TRBJ1-6

CDR3: CANSTDSGTGELFF
DNA: TGTGCCAATAGCACAGACTCGGGCACCGGGGAGCTGTTTTTT
D: -
V: TRBV11-2
size: -
J: TRBJ2-2

CDR3: CASSLGASSYVQYF
DNA: TGTGCCAGCAGCTTGGGAGCAAGTTCCTACGTGCAGTACTTC
D: -
V: TRBV5-6
size: -
J: TRBJ2-7

CDR3: CASSLGPGETSIDTQYF
DNA: TGCGCCAGCAGCTTAGGTCCGGGGGAGACTAGCATAGATACGCAGTATTTT
D: TRBD2
V: TRBV11-2
size: once
J: TRBJ2-3

CDR3: CSVAYSTYEQYF
DNA: TGCAGTGTTGCCTACTCAACCTACGAGCAGTACTTC
D: -
V: TRBV29-1
size: -
J: TRBJ2-7

CDR3: CASSSSRNSSYEQYF
DNA: TGTGCCAGCAGTTCATCCCGGAATTCCTCCTACGAGCAGTACTTC
D: -
V: TRBV11-1
size: -
J: TRBJ2-7

CDR3: CASSQEASSGVDVLTF
DNA: TGTGCCAGCAGCCAAGAAGCAAGCTCTGGGGTCGACGTCCTGACTTTC
D: -
V: TRBV4-2
size: -
J: TRBJ2-6

CDR3: CATSRRLLAANEQFF
DNA: TGTGCCACCAGTCGACGACTGCTAGCGGCCAATGAGCAGTTCTTC
D: TRBD2
V: TRBV6-2/TRBV6-3
size: -
J: TRBJ2-1

CDR3: CASSLASYTETFF
DNA: TGTGCCAGCAGTCTAGCCAGTTACACTGAAACCTTCTTT
D: -
V: TRBV6-5
size: -
J: TRBJ1-1

CDR3: CSVGAPIRTQVANYGYTF
DNA: TGTAGCGTTGGGGCACCAATAAGAACTCAAGTGGCTAACTATGGTTACACCTTC
D: -
V: TRBV29-1
size: -
J: TRBJ1-2

CDR3: CASSQNLPYEYYF
DNA: TGCGCCAGCAGCCAAAATCTGCCCTACGAGTACTACTTC
D: -
V: TRBV4-3
size: -
J: TRBJ2-7

CDR3: CASSLTSGRVDEELF
DNA: TGTGCCAGCAGCCTGACTAGCGGGAGGGTCGATGAGGAGCTCTTC
D: TRBD2
V: TRBV7-8
size: -
J: TRBJ2-1

CDR3: CSVARDRVDSRELFF
DNA: TGCAGCGTCGCCCGGGACAGGGTCGATTCCAGGGAGCTGTTTTTT
D: TRBD1
V: TRBV29-1
size: once
J: TRBJ2-2

CDR3: CNVGAEGATQYF
DNA: TGCAACGTTGGTGCCGAGGGGGCTACGCAGTATTTC
D: TRBD1
V: TRBV29-1
size: once
J: TRBJ2-3

CDR3: CANSGWTSGIF
DNA: TGTGCCAACAGTGGCTGGACGAGCGGAATCTTC
D: -
V: TRBV6-1
size: -
J: TRBJ2-7

CDR3: CSGAGLRDNELFF
DNA: TGCAGCGGCGCTGGTCTAAGGGACAATGAGCTGTTCTTC
D: -
V: TRBV29-1
size: -
J: TRBJ2-1

CDR3: CASSYPQQETPYF
DNA: TGTGCCAGCAGTTACCCGCAGCAAGAGACCCCGTATTTC
D: -
V: TRBV6-2/TRBV6-3
size: -
J: TRBJ2-5

CDR3: CVSGPSSIQDTGRETQYF
DNA: TGTGTCAGCGGCCCTAGCTCAATCCAGGATACTGGGCGGGAGACCCAGTACTTC
D: -
V: TRBV11-2
size: -
J: TRBJ2-5

CDR3: CASSQPARGVGDTGELFF
DNA: TGCGCCAGCAGCCAACCCGCCCGAGGGGTCGGGGACACCGGGGAGCTGTTTTTT
D: -
V: TRBV4-1
size: many
J: TRBJ2-2

CDR3: CASSQSAGSYGYTF
DNA: TGCGCCAGCAGCCAAAGTGCAGGGAGCTATGGCTATACCTTC
D: -
V: TRBV4-1
size: -
J: TRBJ1-2

CDR3: CAGSFGTDQPQHF
DNA: TGTGCCGGCAGCTTTGGGACAGATCAGCCCCAGCATTTT
D: TRBD1
V: TRBV11-2
size: -
J: TRBJ1-5

CDR3: CASSLEATSRTQYF
DNA: TGTGCCAGCAGTTTAGAAGCCACCTCTCGGACCCAGTACTTC
D: -
V: TRBV12-3/TRBV12-4
size: few
J: TRBJ2-5

CDR3: CASSTTGPPYKQYF
DNA: TGTGCCAGCAGCACTACGGGCCCCCCATACAAACAGTACTTC
D: -
V: TRBV7-9
size: -
J: TRBJ2-7

CDR3: CAGTIGNHPQHF
DNA: TGTGCCGGGACCATTGGCAATCATCCCCAACATTTT
D: -
V: TRBV6-1
size: -
J: TRBJ1-5

CDR3: CSDLPGQGSSYNKRIF
DNA: TGCAGCGACCTCCCGGGACAGGGAAGCTCCTACAATAAGCGGATCTTC
D: TRBD1
V: TRBV29-1
size: -
J: TRBJ2-1

CDR3: CASSLPGAYTEAFF
DNA: TGCGCCAGCAGCTTGCCCGGGGCGTACACTGAAGCTTTCTTT
D: -
V: TRBV5-1
size: -
J: TRBJ1-1

CDR3: CSVQVTGGEGDQYF
DNA: TGCAGTGTACAAGTTACAGGGGGCGAGGGTGACCAGTACTTC
D: TRBD1
V: TRBV29-1
size: -
J: TRBJ2-7

CDR3: CARSQDQTGWGYTF
DNA: TGTGCCAGAAGCCAAGATCAAACAGGCTGGGGCTACACCTTC
D: -
V: TRBV4-2
size: -
J: TRBJ1-2

CDR3: CASSLQGAVGYTF
DNA: TGTGCTAGCAGCCTACAGGGGGCGGTCGGCTACACCTTC
D: TRBD1
V: TRBV6-5
size: -
J: TRBJ1-2

CDR3: CAGSQDKGSGYEQYF
DNA: TGTGCCGGCAGCCAAGATAAGGGGAGCGGCTACGAACAGTATTTC
D: -
V: TRBV4-2
size: -
J: TRBJ2-7

CDR3: CVSRPGTASNQPQYF
DNA: TGTGTCAGCAGGCCGGGGACCGCTAGCAATCAGCCCCAGTATTTT
D: -
V: TRBV12-3/TRBV12-4
size: -
J: TRBJ2-3

CDR3: CAKSYQDGGPGNEQVF
DNA: TGTGCCAAGAGTTACCAGGACGGGGGGCCCGGCAATGAGCAGGTCTTC
D: -
V: TRBV6-6
size: -
J: TRBJ2-1

CDR3: CASSLRGIYSYNEQFF
DNA: TGTGCCAGCAGTTTACGGGGAATATACTCCTACAATGAGCAGTTCTTC
D: -
V: TRBV12-3/TRBV12-4
size: many
J: TRBJ2-1

CDR3: CTSGLGGSGLSTDTQYF
DNA: TGTACCAGCGGCTTGGGGGGGTCGGGGCTTAGCACAGATACGCAGTATTTT
D: TRBD2
V: TRBV5-4
size: -
J: TRBJ2-3

CDR3: CASTSLAQETQYF
DNA: TGTGCCAGCACCTCTCTCGCCCAAGAGACCCAGTACTTC
D: -
V: TRBV11-2
size: -
J: TRBJ2-5

CDR3: CASSLCANTEAFF
DNA: TGTGCCAGCAGCTTATGCGCTAACACTGAAGCTTTCTTT
D: -
V: TRBV7-9
size: -
J: TRBJ1-1

CDR3: CASTGAWVDTQYF
DNA: TGCGCCAGCACTGGTGCGTGGGTAGATACTCAGTATTTT
D: -
V: TRBV10-2
size: -
J: TRBJ2-3

CDR3: CAISDSRRGDTQYF
DNA: TGTGCCATCAGTGACAGTCGGAGAGGAGATACGCAGTATTTC
D: -
V: TRBV10-3
size: -
J: TRBJ2-3